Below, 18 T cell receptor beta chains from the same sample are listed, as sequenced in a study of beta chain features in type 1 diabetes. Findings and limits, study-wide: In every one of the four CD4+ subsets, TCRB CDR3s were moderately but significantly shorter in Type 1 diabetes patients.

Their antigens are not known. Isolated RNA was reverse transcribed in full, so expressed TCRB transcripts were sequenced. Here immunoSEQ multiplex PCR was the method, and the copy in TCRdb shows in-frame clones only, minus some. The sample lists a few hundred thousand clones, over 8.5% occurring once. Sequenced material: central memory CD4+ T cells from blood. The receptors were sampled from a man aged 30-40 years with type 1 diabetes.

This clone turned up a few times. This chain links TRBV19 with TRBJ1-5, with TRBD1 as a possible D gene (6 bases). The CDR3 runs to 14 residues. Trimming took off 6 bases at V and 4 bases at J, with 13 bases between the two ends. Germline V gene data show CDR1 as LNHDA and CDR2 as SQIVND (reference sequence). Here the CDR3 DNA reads TGTGCCAGTAGCCCGAACAGGGAGAATCAGCCCCAGCATTTT. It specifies CASSPNRENQPQHF.

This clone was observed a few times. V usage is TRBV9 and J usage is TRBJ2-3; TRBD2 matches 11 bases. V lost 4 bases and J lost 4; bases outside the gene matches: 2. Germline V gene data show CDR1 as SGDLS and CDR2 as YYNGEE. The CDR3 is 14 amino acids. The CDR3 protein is CASSTGLAADTQYF. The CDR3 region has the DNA TGTGCCAGCAGCACGGGACTAGCGGCAGATACGCAGTATTTT.

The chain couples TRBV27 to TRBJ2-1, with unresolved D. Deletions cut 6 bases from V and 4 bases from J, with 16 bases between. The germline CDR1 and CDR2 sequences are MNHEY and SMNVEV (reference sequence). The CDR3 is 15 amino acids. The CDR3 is CASRLTQINYNEQFF. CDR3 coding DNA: TGTGCCAGCAGACTCACTCAAATTAATTACAATGAGCAGTTCTTC.

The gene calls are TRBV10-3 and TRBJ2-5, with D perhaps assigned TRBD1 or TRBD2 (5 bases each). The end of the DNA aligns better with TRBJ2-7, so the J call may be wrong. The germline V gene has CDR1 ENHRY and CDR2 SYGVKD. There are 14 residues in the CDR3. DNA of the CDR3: TGTGCCATCAGCACCGGGACGGTGACCTACGAGCAGTACTTC. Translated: CAISTGTVTYEQYF.

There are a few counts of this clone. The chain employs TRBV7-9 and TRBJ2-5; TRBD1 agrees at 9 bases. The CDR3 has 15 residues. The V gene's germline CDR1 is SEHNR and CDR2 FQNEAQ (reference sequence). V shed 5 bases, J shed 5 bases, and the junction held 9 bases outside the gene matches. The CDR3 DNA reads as TGTGCCAGCAGCATCCCACAGGGGGCGCGGGAGACCCAGTACTTC. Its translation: CASSIPQGARETQYF.

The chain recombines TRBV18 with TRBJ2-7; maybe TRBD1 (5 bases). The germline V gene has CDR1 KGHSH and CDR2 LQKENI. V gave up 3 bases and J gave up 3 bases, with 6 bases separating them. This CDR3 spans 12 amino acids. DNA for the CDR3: TGTGCCAGCTCACCCGACAGCTACGAGCAGTACTTC. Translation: CASSPDSYEQYF.

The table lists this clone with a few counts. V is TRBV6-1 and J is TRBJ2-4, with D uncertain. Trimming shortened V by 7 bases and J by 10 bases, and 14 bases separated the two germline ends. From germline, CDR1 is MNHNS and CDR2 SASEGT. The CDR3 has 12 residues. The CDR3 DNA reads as TGTGCCAGCAAGAGAGGAGAGAATATTCAGTACTTC. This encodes CASKRGENIQYF.

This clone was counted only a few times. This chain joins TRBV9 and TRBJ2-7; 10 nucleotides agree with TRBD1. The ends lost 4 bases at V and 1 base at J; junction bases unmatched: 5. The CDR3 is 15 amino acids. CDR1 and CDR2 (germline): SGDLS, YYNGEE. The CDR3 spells CASSPGTGASYEQYF. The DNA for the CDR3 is TGTGCCAGCAGCCCCGGGACAGGGGCATCCTACGAGCAGTACTTC.

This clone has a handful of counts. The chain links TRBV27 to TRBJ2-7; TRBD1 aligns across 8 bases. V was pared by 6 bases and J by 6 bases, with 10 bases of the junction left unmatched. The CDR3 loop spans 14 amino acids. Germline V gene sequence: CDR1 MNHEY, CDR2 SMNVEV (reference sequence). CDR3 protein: CASRTDRGYGEQYF. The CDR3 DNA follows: TGTGCCAGCAGAACCGACAGGGGTTATGGCGAGCAGTACTTC.

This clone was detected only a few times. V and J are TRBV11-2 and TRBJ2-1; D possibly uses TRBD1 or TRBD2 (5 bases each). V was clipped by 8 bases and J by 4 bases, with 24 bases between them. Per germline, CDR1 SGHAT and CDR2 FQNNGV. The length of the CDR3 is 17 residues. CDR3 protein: CASSRGPSAGPYNEQFF. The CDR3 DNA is TGTGCCAGCTCTAGGGGACCCTCGGCCGGTCCTTACAATGAGCAGTTCTTC.

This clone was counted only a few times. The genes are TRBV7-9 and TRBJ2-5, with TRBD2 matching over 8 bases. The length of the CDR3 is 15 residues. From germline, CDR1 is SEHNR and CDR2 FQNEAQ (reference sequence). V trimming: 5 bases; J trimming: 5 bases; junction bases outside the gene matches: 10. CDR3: CASSISGGPGETQYF. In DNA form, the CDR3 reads TGTGCCAGCAGCATCTCGGGAGGGCCGGGGGAGACCCAGTACTTC.

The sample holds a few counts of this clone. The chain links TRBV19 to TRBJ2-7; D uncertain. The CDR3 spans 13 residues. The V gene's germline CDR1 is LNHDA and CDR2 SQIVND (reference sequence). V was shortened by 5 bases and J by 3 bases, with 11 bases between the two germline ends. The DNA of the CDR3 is TGTGCCAGTAGTTGGCAGGCGAACTACGAGCAGTACTTC. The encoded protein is CASSWQANYEQYF.

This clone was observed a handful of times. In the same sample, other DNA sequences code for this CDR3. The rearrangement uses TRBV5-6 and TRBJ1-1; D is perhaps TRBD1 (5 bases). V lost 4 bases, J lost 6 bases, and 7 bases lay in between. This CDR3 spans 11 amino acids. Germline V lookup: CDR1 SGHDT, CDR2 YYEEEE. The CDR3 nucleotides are TGTGCCAGCAGCCGACAGTCTGAAGCTTTCTTT. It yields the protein CASSRQSEAFF.

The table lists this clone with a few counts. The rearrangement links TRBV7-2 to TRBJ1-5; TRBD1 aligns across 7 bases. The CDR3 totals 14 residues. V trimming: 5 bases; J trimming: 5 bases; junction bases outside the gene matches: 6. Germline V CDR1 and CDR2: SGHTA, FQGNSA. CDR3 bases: TGTGCCAGCAGCCCGACAGGGTTCGATCAGCCCCAGCATTTT. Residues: CASSPTGFDQPQHF.

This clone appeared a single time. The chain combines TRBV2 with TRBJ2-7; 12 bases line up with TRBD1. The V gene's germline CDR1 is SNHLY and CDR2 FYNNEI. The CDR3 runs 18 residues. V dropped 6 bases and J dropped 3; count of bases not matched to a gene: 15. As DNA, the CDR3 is TGTGCCAGCAGCGCCAGCCGACCGGGACAGGGGGCGATCTACGAGCAGTACTTC. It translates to CASSASRPGQGAIYEQYF.

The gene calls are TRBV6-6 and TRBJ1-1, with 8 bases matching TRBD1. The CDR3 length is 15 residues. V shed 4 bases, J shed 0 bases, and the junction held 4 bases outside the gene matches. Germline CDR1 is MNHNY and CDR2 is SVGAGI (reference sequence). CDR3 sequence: CASSSPGQVNTEAFF. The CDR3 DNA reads TGTGCCAGCAGTTCACCGGGACAGGTGAACACTGAAGCTTTCTTT.

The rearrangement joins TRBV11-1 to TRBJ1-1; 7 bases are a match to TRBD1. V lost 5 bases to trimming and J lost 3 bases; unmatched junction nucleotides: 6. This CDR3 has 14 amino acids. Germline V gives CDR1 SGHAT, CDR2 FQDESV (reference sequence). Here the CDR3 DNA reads TGTGCCAGCAGCGGACGGGACAGAGACACTGAAGCTTTCTTT. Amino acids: CASSGRDRDTEAFF.

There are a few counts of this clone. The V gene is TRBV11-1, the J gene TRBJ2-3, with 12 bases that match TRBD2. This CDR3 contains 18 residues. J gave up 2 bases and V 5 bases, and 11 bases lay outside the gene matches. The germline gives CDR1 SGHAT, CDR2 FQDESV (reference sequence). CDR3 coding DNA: TGTGCCAGCAGCCTTGGACTAGCGGGGAGGACCCTCACAGATACGCAGTATTTT. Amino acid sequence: CASSLGLAGRTLTDTQYF.